Below are 6 T cell receptor beta chains sequenced from a single sample in a study of T cells after yellow fever vaccination (dated by TCRdb to about 2019). Taken with the paper, the label for treatment or condition translates to: live attenuated yellow fever vaccine strain. Receptor libraries were prepared by 5' RACE. TCRdb names Illumina HiSeq 2500 as the instrument used. In-frame beta chains were kept once TCRdb had trimmed the public reads at Q25 with fastp and called clones with MiXCR. Each entry merges the rows of one CDR3 protein and shows their most common DNA and genes. The sample table records around 500,000 distinct CDR3 sequences; about a fifth of these occur just once. About 15% of the sample belongs to the ten largest clones. The source material was PBMCs, sampled roughly 20 days after the first yellow fever vaccination. Receptors were obtained from a man younger than 35 who received the YFV17D yellow fever vaccine.

The DNA for the CDR3 is TGCAGCGTTGGTGTAGGGGGAGATGAAAAACTGTTTTTT. It specifies CSVGVGGDEKLFF. The chain couples TRBV29-1 to TRBJ1-4; D perhaps matches TRBD1 (6 bases). The CDR3 totals 13 residues. Germline-derived CDR1 and CDR2 are SQVTM and ANQGSEA. V gave up 4 bases and J gave up 6 bases, with 12 bases separating them.

In this sample, this clonotype turned up a few times. V usage is TRBV20-1 and J usage is TRBJ2-4, with TRBD1 as a possible D gene (6 bases). The V and J ends lost 1 base and 0 bases respectively, with 19 bases between them. The CDR3 runs 18 residues. Germline V gene data show CDR1 as DFQATT and CDR2 as SNEGSKA (reference sequence). The chain's CDR3 is CSARAEDSGTLAKNIQYF. The CDR3 nucleotides read TGCAGTGCTAGAGCCGAGGACAGTGGAACCCTAGCCAAAAACATTCAGTACTTC.

In nucleotides, the CDR3 is TGTGCCAAGGGACCAGCGCTGCTCTACGAGCAGTACTTC. Encoded protein: CAKGPALLYEQYF. The chain combines TRBV5-3 with TRBJ2-7; D assignment may be TRBD1 or TRBD2 (5 bases each). TRBV5-3 is identified as an open reading frame with a role that is uncertain. The V and J ends lost 9 bases and 3 bases respectively, with 16 bases between them. This CDR3 contains 13 residues.

In its sample, this clonotype was seen many times. The chain recombines TRBV10-2 with TRBJ1-5, with D unresolved. The CDR3 totals 13 residues. Germline-derived CDR1 and CDR2 are WSHSY and SAAADI. Trimming took 6 bases from V and 5 from J, leaving 11 bases between them. CDR3 sequence reads: CASSPERDQPQHF. Written as DNA, the CDR3 is TGCGCCAGCAGCCCCGAGAGGGATCAGCCCCAGCATTTT.

V and J are TRBV20-1 and TRBJ2-1; D ambiguous. The V end lost 5 bases, the J end lost 7 bases, and 15 bases lay between the germline ends. The CDR3 sequence is 13 residues long. Germline CDR1 reads DFQATT; CDR2 reads SNEGSKA (reference sequence). CDR3 bases: TGCAGTGCTCGACTTACCCCGAGGAATGAGCAGTTCTTC. As protein: CSARLTPRNEQFF.

This clonotype was observed a few times. This chain joins TRBV15 and TRBJ2-3; possibly TRBD1 for D (5 bases). The V gene's germline CDR1 is LNHNV and CDR2 YYDKDF (reference sequence). The ends were cut back, 3 bases at V and 1 base at J, with 17 bases in the middle. CDR3 length: 17 residues. This CDR3 is CATSRAGMVVGTDTQYF. CDR3 nucleotides: TGTGCCACCAGCAGGGCAGGGATGGTGGTTGGCACAGATACGCAGTATTTT.